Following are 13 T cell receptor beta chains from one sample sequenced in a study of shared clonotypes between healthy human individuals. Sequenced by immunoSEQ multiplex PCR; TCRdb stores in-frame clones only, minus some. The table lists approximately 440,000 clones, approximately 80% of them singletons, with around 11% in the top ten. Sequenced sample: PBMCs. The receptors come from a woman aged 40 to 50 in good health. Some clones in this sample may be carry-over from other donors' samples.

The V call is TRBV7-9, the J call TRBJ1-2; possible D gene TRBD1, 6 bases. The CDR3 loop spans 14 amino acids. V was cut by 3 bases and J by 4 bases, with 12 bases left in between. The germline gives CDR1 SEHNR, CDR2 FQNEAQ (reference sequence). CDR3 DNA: TGTGCCAGCAGCTTCCCCGCCAGGGGCTATGGCTACACCTTC. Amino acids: CASSFPARGYGYTF. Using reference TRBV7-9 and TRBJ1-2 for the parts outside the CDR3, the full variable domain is DTGVSQNPRHKITKRGQNVTFRCDPISEHNRLYWYRQTLGQGPEFLTYFQNEAQLEKSRLLSDRFSAERPKGSFSTLEIQRTEQGDSAMYLCASSFPARGYGYTFGSGTRLTVV.

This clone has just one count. The CDR3 here is CASSQDDGALNEKLFF. Written as DNA, the CDR3 is TGTGCCAGCAGCCAAGATGACGGAGCCCTTAATGAAAAACTGTTTTTT. The V call is TRBV14, the J call TRBJ1-4; D gene unclear. The CDR3 is 16 amino acids. CDR1 is SGHDN, CDR2 FVKESK, per germline. V lost 0 bases, J lost 4 bases, and 12 bases lay in between.

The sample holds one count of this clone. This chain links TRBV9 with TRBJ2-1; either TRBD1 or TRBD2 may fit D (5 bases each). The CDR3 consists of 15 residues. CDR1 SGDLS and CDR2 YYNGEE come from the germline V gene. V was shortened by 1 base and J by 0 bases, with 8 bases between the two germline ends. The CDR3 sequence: CASSVYGTSYNEQFF. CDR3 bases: TGTGCCAGCAGCGTATATGGGACCTCCTACAATGAGCAGTTCTTC.

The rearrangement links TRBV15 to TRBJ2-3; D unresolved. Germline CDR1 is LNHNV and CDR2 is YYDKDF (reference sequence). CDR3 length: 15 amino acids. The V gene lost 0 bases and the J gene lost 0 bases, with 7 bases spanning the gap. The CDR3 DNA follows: TGTGCCACCAGCAGAGATAGCCTAAGCACAGATACGCAGTATTTT. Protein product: CATSRDSLSTDTQYF.

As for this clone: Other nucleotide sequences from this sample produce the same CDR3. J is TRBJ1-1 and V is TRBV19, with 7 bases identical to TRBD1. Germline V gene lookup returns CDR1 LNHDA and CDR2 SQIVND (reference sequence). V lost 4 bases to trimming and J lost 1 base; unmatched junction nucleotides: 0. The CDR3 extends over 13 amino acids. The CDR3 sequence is CASSRQGNTEAFF. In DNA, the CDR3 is TGTGCCAGTAGTAGACAGGGGAACACTGAAGCTTTCTTT.

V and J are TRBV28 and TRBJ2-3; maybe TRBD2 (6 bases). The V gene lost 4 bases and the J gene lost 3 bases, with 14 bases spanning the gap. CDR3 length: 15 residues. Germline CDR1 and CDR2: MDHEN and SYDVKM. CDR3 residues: CASSSGSIRTDTQYF. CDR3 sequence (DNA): TGTGCCAGCAGTTCCGGGAGTATCCGTACAGATACGCAGTATTTT. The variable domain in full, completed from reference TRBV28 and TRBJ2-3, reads DVKVTQSSRYLVKRTGEKVFLECVQDMDHENMFWYRQDPGLGLRLIYFSYDVKMKEKGDIPEGYSVSREKKERFSLILESASTNQTSMYLCASSSGSIRTDTQYFGPGTRLTVL.

The CDR3 here is CASSLYGAAGNTIYF. CDR3 sequence (DNA): TGTGCCAGCAGCTTGTACGGGGCAGCTGGAAACACCATATATTTT. The chain joins TRBV5-7 to TRBJ1-3; the D gene is possibly TRBD1 (5 bases). TRBV5-7 is an open reading frame whose function is uncertain. V was pared by 1 base and J by 2 bases, with 10 bases between. This CDR3 spans 15 amino acids.

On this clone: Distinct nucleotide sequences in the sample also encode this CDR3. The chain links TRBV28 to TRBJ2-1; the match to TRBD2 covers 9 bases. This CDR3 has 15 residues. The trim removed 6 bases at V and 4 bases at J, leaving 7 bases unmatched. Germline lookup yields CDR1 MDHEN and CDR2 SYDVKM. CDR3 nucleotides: TGTGCCAGCAGCCCACGCCTAGCGGGGTACAATGAGCAGTTCTTC. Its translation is CASSPRLAGYNEQFF.

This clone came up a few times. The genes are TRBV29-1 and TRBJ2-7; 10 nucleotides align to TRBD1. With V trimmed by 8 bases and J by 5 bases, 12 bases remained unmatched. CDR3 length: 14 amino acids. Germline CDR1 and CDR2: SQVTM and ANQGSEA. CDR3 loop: CSYSLGTGEDEQYF. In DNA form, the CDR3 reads TGCAGCTACTCTCTTGGGACAGGGGAGGACGAGCAGTACTTC.

CDR3: CASSLTKTRPPHEQYF. In DNA form, the CDR3 reads TGTGCCAGCAGCTTAACGAAAACTAGACCTCCCCACGAGCAGTACTTC. V and J are TRBV7-3 and TRBJ2-7, with D possibly being TRBD2 (5 bases). The germline CDR1 and CDR2 sequences are SGHTA and FQGTGA. Trimming shortened V by 0 bases and J by 5 bases, and 17 bases separated the two germline ends. The CDR3 extends over 16 amino acids. The variable domain in full, with the rest retrieved from reference TRBV7-3 and TRBJ2-7, is GAGVSQTPSNKVTEKGKYVELRCDPISGHTALYWYRQSLGQGPEFLIYFQGTGAADDSGLPNDRFFAVRPEGSVSTLKIQRTERGDSAVYLCASSLTKTRPPHEQYFGPGTRLTVT.

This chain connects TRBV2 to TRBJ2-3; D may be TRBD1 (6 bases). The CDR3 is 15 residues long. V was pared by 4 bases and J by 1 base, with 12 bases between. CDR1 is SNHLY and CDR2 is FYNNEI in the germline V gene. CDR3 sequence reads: CASSGSQGRTDTQYF. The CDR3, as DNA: TGTGCCAGCAGTGGTTCCCAGGGGCGCACAGATACGCAGTATTTT.

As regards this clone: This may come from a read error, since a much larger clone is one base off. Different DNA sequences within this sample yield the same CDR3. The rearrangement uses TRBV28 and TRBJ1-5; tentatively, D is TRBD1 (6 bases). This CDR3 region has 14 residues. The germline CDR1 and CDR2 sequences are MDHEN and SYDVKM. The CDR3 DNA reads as TGTGCCAGCAACCCCCAGGGGCTTAATCAGCCCCAGCACTTT. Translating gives CASNPQGLNQPQHF.

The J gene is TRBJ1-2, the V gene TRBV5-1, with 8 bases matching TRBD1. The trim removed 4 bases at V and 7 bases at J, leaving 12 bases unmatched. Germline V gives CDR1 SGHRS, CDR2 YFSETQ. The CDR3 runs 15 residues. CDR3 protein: CASSPTPDRVVGYTF. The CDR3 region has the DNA TGCGCCAGCAGCCCAACACCGGACAGGGTGGTTGGCTACACCTTC.